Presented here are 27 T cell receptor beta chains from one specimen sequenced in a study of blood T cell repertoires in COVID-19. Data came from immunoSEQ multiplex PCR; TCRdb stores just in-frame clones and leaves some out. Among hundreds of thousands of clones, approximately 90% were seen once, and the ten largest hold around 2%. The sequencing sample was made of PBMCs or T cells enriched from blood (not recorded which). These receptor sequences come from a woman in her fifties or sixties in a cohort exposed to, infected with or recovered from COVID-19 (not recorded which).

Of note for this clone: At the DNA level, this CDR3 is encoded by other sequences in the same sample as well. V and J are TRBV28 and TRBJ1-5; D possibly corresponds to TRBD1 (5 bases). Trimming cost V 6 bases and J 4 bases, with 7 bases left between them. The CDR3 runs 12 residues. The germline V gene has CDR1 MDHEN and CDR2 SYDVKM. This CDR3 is CASSQGNQPQHF. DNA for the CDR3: TGTGCCAGCAGCCAGGGTAATCAGCCCCAGCATTTT.

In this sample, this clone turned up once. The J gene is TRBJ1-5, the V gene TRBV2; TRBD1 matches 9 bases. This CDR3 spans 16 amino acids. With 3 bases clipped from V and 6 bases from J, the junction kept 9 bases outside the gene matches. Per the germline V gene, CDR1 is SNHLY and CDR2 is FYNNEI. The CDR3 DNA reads TGTGCCAGCAGTGAGCCGACAGGGGGTGGTGGTCAGCCCCAGCATTTT. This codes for CASSEPTGGGGQPQHF.

The CDR3 DNA reads TGTGCCACCAGCAGGCGAGCGGGGCAAGAGACCCAGTACTTC. Translated, it gives CATSRRAGQETQYF. The gene calls are TRBV15 and TRBJ2-5; 7 nucleotides match TRBD2. After removal of 3 bases from V and 2 bases from J, the junction contained 3 bases not matched to a gene. In germline, CDR1 is LNHNV, CDR2 YYDKDF (reference sequence). The CDR3 consists of 14 residues.

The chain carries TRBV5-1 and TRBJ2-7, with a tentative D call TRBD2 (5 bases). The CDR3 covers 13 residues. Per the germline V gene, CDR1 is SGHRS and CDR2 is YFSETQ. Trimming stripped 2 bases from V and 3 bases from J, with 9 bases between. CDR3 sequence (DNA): TGCGCCAGCAGCTTCTTTGGAGGCTACGAGCAGTACTTC. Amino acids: CASSFFGGYEQYF. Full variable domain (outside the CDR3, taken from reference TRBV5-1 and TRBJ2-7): KAGVTQTPRYLIKTRGQQVTLSCSPISGHRSVSWYQQTPGQGLQFLFEYFSETQRNKGNFPGRFSGRQFSNSRSEMNVSTLELGDSALYLCASSFFGGYEQYFGPGTRLTVT.

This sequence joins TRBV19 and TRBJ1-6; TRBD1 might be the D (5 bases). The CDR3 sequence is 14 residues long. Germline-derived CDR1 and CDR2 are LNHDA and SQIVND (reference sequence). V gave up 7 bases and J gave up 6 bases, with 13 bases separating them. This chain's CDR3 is CASNTQAGNSPLHF. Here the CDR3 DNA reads TGTGCCAGTAATACACAGGCTGGTAATTCACCCCTCCACTTT.

As DNA, the CDR3 is TGTGCCAGTAGTGCGAAGATTAGCACAGATACGCAGTATTTT. It encodes CASSAKISTDTQYF. The chain carries TRBV19 and TRBJ2-3; the D is unclear. CDR1 is LNHDA and CDR2 is SQIVND in the germline V gene (reference sequence). Between the trimmed V and J ends, which lost 5 bases and 0 bases, there was a span of 9 bases. The length of the CDR3 is 14 residues.

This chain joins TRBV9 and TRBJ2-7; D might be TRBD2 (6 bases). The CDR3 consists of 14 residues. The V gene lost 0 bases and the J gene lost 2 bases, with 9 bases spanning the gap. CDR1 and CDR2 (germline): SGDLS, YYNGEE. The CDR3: CASSVVAGPYEQYF. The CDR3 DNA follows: TGTGCCAGCAGCGTAGTGGCGGGGCCCTACGAGCAGTACTTC.

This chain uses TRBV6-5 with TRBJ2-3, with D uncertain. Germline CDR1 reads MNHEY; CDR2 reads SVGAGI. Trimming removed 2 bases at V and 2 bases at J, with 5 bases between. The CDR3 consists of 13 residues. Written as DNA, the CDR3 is TGTGCCAGCAGTTACGAGGACACAGATACGCAGTATTTT. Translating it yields CASSYEDTDTQYF.

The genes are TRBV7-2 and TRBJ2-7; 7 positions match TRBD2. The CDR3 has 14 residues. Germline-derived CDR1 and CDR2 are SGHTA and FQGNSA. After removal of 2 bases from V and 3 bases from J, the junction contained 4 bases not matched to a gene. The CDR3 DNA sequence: TGTGCCAGCAGCTTAAAGGGACTAAACTACGAGCAGTACTTC. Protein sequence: CASSLKGLNYEQYF.

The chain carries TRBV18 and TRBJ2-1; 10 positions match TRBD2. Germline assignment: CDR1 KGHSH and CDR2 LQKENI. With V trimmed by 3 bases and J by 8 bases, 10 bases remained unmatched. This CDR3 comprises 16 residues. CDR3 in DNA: TGTGCCAGCTCACCGACCCGGACTAGCGGTACTGATGAGCAGTTCTTC. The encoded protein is CASSPTRTSGTDEQFF. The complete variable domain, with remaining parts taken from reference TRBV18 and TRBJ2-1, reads NAGVMQNPRHLVRRRGQEARLRCSPMKGHSHVYWYRQLPEEGLKFMVYLQKENIIDESGMPKERFSAEFPKEGPSILRIQQVVRGDSAAYFCASSPTRTSGTDEQFFGPGTRLTVL.

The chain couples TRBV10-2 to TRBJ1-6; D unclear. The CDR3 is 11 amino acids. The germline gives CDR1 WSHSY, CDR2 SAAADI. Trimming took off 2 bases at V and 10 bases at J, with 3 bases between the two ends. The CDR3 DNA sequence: TGCGCCAGCAGTGAGCAATCACCCCTCCACTTT. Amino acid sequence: CASSEQSPLHF.

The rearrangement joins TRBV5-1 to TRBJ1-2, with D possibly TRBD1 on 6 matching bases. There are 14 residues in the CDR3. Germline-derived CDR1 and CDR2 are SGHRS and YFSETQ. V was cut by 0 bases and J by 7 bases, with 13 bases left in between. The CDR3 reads CASSLGLGAGGYTF. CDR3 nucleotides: TGCGCCAGCAGCTTGGGCTTGGGGGCTGGTGGCTACACCTTC.

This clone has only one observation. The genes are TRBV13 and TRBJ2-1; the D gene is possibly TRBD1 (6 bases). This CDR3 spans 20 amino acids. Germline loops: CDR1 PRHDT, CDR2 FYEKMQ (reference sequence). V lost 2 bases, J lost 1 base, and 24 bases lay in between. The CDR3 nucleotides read TGTGCCAGCAGCTTATCTTGGATTATACAGGGCGCACGTTCCTACAATGAGCAGTTCTTC. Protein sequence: CASSLSWIIQGARSYNEQFF.

Written as DNA, the CDR3 is TGTGCCAGCAGCCCACGGGACAGGGTGAACACTGAAGCTTTCTTT. Encoded protein: CASSPRDRVNTEAFF. The chain has TRBV7-8 and TRBJ1-1; TRBD1 matches at 9 bases. Germline-derived CDR1 and CDR2 are SGHVS and FQNEAQ. V trimming: 5 bases; J trimming: 0 bases; junction bases outside the gene matches: 4. The CDR3 consists of 15 residues.

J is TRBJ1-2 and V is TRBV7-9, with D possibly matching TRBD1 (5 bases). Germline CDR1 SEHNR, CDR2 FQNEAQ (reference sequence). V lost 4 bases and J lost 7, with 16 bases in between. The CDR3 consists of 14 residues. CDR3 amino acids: CASSSTGGLSGYTF. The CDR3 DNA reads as TGTGCCAGCAGCTCCACCGGGGGACTAAGTGGCTACACCTTC.

The CDR3 DNA sequence: TGTGCCAGCAGCCCTCGACAGGGGTCGAGAGAGACCCAGTACTTC. This translates into CASSPRQGSRETQYF. The rearrangement joins TRBV27 to TRBJ2-5, with TRBD1 matching over 8 bases. The germline CDR1 and CDR2 sequences are MNHEY and SMNVEV (reference sequence). The V and J ends lost 6 bases and 4 bases, in that order; junction bases with no gene match: 10. This CDR3 region has 15 residues.

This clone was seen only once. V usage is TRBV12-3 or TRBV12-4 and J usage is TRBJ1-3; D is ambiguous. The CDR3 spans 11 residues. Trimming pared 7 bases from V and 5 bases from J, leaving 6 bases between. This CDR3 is CASMGRNTIYF. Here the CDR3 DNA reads TGTGCCAGCATGGGCAGAAACACCATATATTTT.

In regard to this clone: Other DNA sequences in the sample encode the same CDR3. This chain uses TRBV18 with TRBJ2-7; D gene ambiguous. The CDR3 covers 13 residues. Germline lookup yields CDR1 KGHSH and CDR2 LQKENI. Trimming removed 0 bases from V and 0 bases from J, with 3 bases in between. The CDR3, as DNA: TGTGCCAGCTCACCACCTAGCTCCTACGAGCAGTACTTC. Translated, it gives CASSPPSSYEQYF.

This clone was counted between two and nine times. The CDR3 spells CASSPARANYGYTF. The CDR3 region has the DNA TGTGCCAGCAGCCCTGCAAGAGCTAACTATGGCTACACCTTC. The J gene is TRBJ1-2, the V gene TRBV7-2; D unclear. Trimming stripped 5 bases from V and 0 bases from J, with 10 bases between. The CDR3 consists of 14 residues. Germline assignment: CDR1 SGHTA and CDR2 FQGNSA.

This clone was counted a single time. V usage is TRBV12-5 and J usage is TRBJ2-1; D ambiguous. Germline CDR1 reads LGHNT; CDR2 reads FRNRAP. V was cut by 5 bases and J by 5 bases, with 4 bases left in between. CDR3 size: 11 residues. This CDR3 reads CASGRDNEQFF. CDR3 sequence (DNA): TGTGCTAGTGGTCGGGACAATGAGCAGTTCTTC.

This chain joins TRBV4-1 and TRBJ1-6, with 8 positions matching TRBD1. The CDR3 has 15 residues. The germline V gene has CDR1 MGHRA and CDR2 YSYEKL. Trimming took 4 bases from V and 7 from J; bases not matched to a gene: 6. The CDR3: CASSPSQGANSPLHF. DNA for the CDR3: TGCGCCAGCAGCCCCTCGCAGGGGGCCAATTCACCCCTCCACTTT.

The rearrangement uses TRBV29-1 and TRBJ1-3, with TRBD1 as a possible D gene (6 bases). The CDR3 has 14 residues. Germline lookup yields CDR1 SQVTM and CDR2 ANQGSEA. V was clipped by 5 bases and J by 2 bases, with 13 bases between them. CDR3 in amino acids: CSVHRSGAGNTIYF. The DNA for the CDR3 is TGCAGCGTTCATAGGTCAGGGGCTGGAAACACCATATATTTT.

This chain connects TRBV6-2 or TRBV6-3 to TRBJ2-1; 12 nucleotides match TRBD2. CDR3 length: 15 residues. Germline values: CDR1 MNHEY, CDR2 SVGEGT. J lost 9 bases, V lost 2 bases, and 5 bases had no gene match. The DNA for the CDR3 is TGTGCCAGCAGTTACGTCGGACTAGCGGGATCTGAGCAGTTCTTC. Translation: CASSYVGLAGSEQFF.

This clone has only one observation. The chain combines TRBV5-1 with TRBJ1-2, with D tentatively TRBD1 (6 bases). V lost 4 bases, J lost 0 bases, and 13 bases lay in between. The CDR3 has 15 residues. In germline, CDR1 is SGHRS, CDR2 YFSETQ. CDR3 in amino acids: CASSNDRPTNYGYTF. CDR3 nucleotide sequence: TGCGCCAGCAGCAACGACAGGCCCACTAACTATGGCTACACCTTC.

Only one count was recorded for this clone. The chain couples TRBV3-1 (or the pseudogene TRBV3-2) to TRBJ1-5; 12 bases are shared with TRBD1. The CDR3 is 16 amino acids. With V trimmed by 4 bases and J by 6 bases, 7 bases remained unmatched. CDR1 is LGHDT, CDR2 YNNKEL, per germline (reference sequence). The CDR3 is CASSPQGQGASQPQHF. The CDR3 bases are TGTGCCAGCAGCCCGCAGGGACAGGGGGCAAGTCAGCCCCAGCATTTT.

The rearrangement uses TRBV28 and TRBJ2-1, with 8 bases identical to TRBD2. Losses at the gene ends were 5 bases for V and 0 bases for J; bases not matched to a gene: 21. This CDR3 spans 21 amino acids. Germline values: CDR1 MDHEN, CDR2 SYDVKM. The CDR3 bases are TGTGCCAGCAGTCCAAGGCCCTACCTTTCGGGTAGCGGGAACTCCTACAATGAGCAGTTCTTC. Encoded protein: CASSPRPYLSGSGNSYNEQFF.

The CDR3 protein is CASSTRGQNTGELFF. As DNA, the CDR3 is TGTGCCAGTAGTACCAGGGGGCAGAACACCGGGGAGCTGTTTTTT. The gene calls are TRBV19 and TRBJ2-2; 8 nucleotides match TRBD1. This CDR3 has 15 residues. Looked up from germline, CDR1 is LNHDA and CDR2 is SQIVND (reference sequence). V lost 4 bases, J lost 1 base, and 2 bases stayed unmatched.